This T cell receptor beta chain is from a study of response to subunit inactivated influenza vaccine. The CDR3 runs to 13 residues. Looked up from germline, CDR1 is SNHLY and CDR2 is FYNNEI. V was shortened by 7 bases and J by 4 bases, with 11 bases between the two germline ends. With respect to this clonotype: The antigen is unknown.

From the RT-PCR reads, TCRdb called clonotypes with MiXCR, one entry per CDR3 protein. The sample holds over 400,000 distinct CDR3 sequences, 10% to 15% seen once. Overall study findings and caveats: It was the authors' suggestion that each seasonal influenza vaccination recruits few new T cells.

The sequence derives from a man between 45 and 60 years old who received an inactivated influenza vaccine. Material: PBMCs from blood, obtained roughly 48 days after vaccination. The chain carries TRBV2 and TRBJ1-5, with D tentatively TRBD1 (6 bases). The DNA for the CDR3 is TGTGCCAGCACCAGGGACAAAAATCAGCCCCAGCATTTT. Its protein is CASTRDKNQPQHF.